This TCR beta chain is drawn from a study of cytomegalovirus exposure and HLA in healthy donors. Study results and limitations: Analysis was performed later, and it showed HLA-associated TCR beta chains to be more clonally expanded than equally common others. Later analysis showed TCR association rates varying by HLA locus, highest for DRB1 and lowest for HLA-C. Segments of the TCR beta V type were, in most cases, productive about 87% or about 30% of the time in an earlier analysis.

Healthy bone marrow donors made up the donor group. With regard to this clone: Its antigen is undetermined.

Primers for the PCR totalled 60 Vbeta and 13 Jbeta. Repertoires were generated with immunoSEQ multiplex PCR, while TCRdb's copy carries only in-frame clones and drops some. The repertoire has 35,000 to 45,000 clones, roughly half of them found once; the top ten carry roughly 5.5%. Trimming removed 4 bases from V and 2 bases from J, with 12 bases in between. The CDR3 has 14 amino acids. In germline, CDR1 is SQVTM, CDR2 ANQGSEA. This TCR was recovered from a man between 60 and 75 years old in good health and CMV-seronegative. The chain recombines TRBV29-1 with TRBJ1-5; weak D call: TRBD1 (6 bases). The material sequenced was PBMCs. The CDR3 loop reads CSVARGSGNQPQHF. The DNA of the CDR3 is TGCAGCGTTGCCAGGGGAAGTGGCAATCAGCCCCAGCATTTT. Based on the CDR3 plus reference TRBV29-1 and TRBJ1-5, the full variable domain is SAVISQKPSRDICQRGTSLTIQCQVDSQVTMMFWYRQQPGQSLTLIATANQGSEATYESGFVIDKFPISRPNLTFSTLTVSNMSPEDSSIYLCSVARGSGNQPQHFGDGTRLSIL.